This T cell receptor (beta chain) was sequenced for a study of OX40 agonist ivuxolimab in advanced cancers. About the study as a whole: Ivuxolimab was an agonistic, fully human IgG2 monoclonal antibody directed against OX40 (CD134), a costimulatory receptor. Intravenous ivuxolimab was administered to patients every 2 weeks at six dose levels: 0.01, 0.1, 0.3, 1.5, 3 and 10 mg/kg. Of the approximately 50 dose-escalation patients, hepatocellular carcinoma was present in 19, melanoma in approximately 15, renal cell carcinoma in 9 and head and neck cancer in 9. The dose-escalation cohort was almost 85% male with a mean age of around 64 years, ranging from roughly 23 to 90. Patients were allowed to have had prior anti-PD-1, anti-PD-L1 or anti-CTLA-4 therapy, and around 40% of the dose-escalation patients had previously received checkpoint inhibitors. Partial responses occurred in three dose-escalation patients, of whom one had hepatocellular carcinoma and two had cutaneous melanoma. The point of sequencing TCRbeta in the periphery was to test whether ivuxolimab changed TCR sequence diversity and drove clonal T-cell expansion. The monotherapy dose-escalation portion (N ≈ 52 patients) of the phase I ivuxolimab trial is reported in the paper.

Points the paper makes about the study in general: After ivuxolimab, CD8+ T cells had more expanded clones than CD4+ T cells on average. Low levels of normalized T-cell clonal expansion were also shown by some nonresponding patients. At doses of 0.1 to 3.0 mg/kg, clonal expansion of both CD4+ and CD8+ blood T cells was observed from baseline to week 6. Which antigens the clonally expanded peripheral T cells were specific for was not determined. In the 0.1-3.0 mg/kg groups, partial responders were among the patients with the lowest normalized peripheral clonal expansion, particularly in CD8+ T cells.

A word on this clone: The specificity of this receptor is unknown. No clone much larger than this one lies a single base away; base qualities are absent.

The CDR3 runs 13 residues from the cysteine to the phenylalanine. Just CDR3 DNA is preserved here, 39 bases in frame from base 1. Taken from the germline V gene (reference sequence), the CDR1 and CDR2 loops are SEHNR and FQNEAQ. The V end gives up 5 bases and the J end 5 bases, leaving 5 bases in the junction not matched to a gene. The trial excluded patients who had a history of autoimmune disease or were on systemic immunosuppression. Peripheral blood for TCR sequencing was drawn from every dose cohort at baseline, at cycle 4 day 1 and at cycle 7 day 1. Samples were obtained from an open-label, multicenter, first-in-human phase I dose-escalation trial of ivuxolimab. The trial enrolled adults with locally advanced or metastatic head and neck squamous cell, hepatocellular, melanoma or renal cell carcinoma. Before TCR sequencing, CD4+ T cells and CD8+ T cells were sorted from peripheral blood as separate populations.

Genomic DNA was extracted from sorted cells for sequencing of the TCRbeta CDR3 region. The immunoSEQ Assay was used for sequencing of TCRbeta CDR3 regions. TCRdb's version of the immuneACCESS table is confined to in-frame rearrangements and falls short of the full clone set. An unresolved V gene accounts for under half of the shortfall where checked; the remainder is of unknown origin. Counted in this sample were more than 90,000 clones; roughly 80% of them appeared once. The ten largest clones capture more than 1.1% of the sample. The sequence joins TRBV7-9 to TRBJ1-1, with 7 bases aligning to TRBD1. The sequencing here drew on CD4+ or CD8+ T cells sorted from blood, taken in a trial of the OX40 agonist ivuxolimab. This TCR came from an adult with an advanced solid tumor such as melanoma, head and neck, liver or kidney cancer. The nucleotide sequence is given as TGTGCCAGCAGCGCACAGGGGACGACTGAAGCTTTCTTT. Its translation reads: CASSAQGTTEAFF.